This T cell receptor (beta chain) came from a study of T cells after yellow fever vaccination. Points from the study as a whole: When the response was secondary, it was weaker but reached its peak faster, day 5 versus 15. Clonotypes appearing in both CD4 and CD8 compartments existed, and their share was small. The study noted that FACS-sorted repertoires could contain abundant clonotypes contaminating from the bulk population.

MiXCR was run by TCRdb on the 5' RACE reads, yielding one entry per CDR3 protein. The sample consists of around 340,000 distinct CDR3 sequences, 8.7% of them appearing once. This clonotype was counted many times. The antigen is undetermined. CDR3 length: 12 amino acids. Germline V CDR1 and CDR2: DFQATT, SNEGSKA (reference sequence). Trimming left V 4 bases short and J 5 bases short, with 9 bases between. Sequenced here: PBMCs, sampled on the day of the first yellow fever vaccination. V usage is TRBV20-1 and J usage is TRBJ1-5; a possible D gene is TRBD1 (5 bases). The origin of this receptor is a man between 18 and 29 years old who received the YFV17D yellow fever vaccine. In DNA, the CDR3 is TGCAGTGCTACGCCGGGGGATCAGCCCCAGCATTTT. Translated: CSATPGDQPQHF.